These T cell receptor beta chains were read from a single sample in a study of post-analysis software for immune sequencing data. MiXCR was run by TCRdb on the PCR reads, yielding one entry per CDR3 protein. The sample has hundreds of thousands of distinct CDR3 sequences; 25% to 30% are singletons. The source material was blood. Receptors originate from a girl aged 10-17 years with multiple sclerosis. The CDR3 runs from the conserved cysteine through the conserved F or W. The D gene is left open where the match is weak. Clone size, where shown, is once, few, many, or a class for clones that have expanded.

j_gene: TRBJ2-3
v_gene: TRBV9
d_gene: .
abundance: .
CDR3aa: CASSVGSESVTQYF
CDR3nt: TGTGCCAGCAGCGTAGGTTCAGAGTCGGTTACGCAGTATTTT

j_gene: TRBJ2-3
v_gene: TRBV2
d_gene: TRBD1
abundance: .
CDR3aa: CASNSGQIGTDTQYF
CDR3nt: TGTGCCAGCAACTCGGGACAGATTGGCACAGATACGCAGTATTTT

j_gene: TRBJ1-2
v_gene: TRBV7-2
d_gene: .
abundance: many
CDR3aa: CASSSTVYGYTF
CDR3nt: TGTGCCAGCAGCTCGACAGTCTATGGCTACACCTTC

j_gene: TRBJ2-1
v_gene: TRBV24-1
d_gene: TRBD1
abundance: .
CDR3aa: CATSDSTGVYNEQFF
CDR3nt: TGTGCCACCAGTGATTCGACAGGGGTGTACAATGAGCAGTTCTTC

j_gene: TRBJ2-7
v_gene: TRBV11-2
d_gene: .
abundance: .
CDR3aa: CASSWGPQGQYF
CDR3nt: TGTGCCAGCAGCTGGGGCCCTCAGGGACAGTACTTC

j_gene: TRBJ1-1
v_gene: TRBV6-5
d_gene: TRBD1
abundance: few
CDR3aa: CASSSAWGTGGHTEAFF
CDR3nt: TGTGCCAGCAGTTCCGCCTGGGGGACAGGGGGCCACACTGAAGCTTTCTTT

j_gene: TRBJ2-2
v_gene: TRBV2
d_gene: .
abundance: .
CDR3aa: CASSESGPGELFF
CDR3nt: TGTGCCAGCAGTGAGTCGGGTCCCGGGGAGCTGTTTTTT

j_gene: TRBJ1-2
v_gene: TRBV12-3/TRBV12-4
d_gene: .
abundance: .
CDR3aa: CASSPMGGDGYTF
CDR3nt: TGTGCCAGCAGTCCCATGGGGGGGGATGGCTACACCTTC

j_gene: TRBJ2-3
v_gene: TRBV11-2
d_gene: TRBD2
abundance: few
CDR3aa: CASRTGLHTDTQYF
CDR3nt: TGTGCCAGCAGAACGGGACTACACACAGATACGCAGTATTTT

j_gene: TRBJ1-1
v_gene: TRBV28
d_gene: .
abundance: .
CDR3aa: CASSLGGTPLSTEAFF
CDR3nt: TGTGCCAGCAGTTTAGGTGGGACACCCCTGAGCACTGAAGCTTTCTTT

j_gene: TRBJ2-3
v_gene: TRBV14
d_gene: .
abundance: .
CDR3aa: CASSQDVAGRTDTQYF
CDR3nt: TGTGCCAGCAGCCAAGATGTGGCGGGGAGAACAGATACGCAGTATTTT

j_gene: TRBJ2-1
v_gene: TRBV27
d_gene: TRBD2
abundance: .
CDR3aa: CASSFLLASNGNEQFF
CDR3nt: TGTGCCAGCAGTTTTTTACTAGCGAGTAATGGTAATGAGCAGTTCTTC

j_gene: TRBJ2-7
v_gene: TRBV2
d_gene: .
abundance: few
CDR3aa: CASSGDTYEQYF
CDR3nt: TGTGCCAGCAGTGGGGACACCTACGAGCAGTACTTC

j_gene: TRBJ1-2
v_gene: TRBV1
d_gene: .
abundance: few
CDR3aa: CTSSQPGVCGYTF
CDR3nt: TGCACCAGCAGCCAACCAGGGGTGTGTGGCTACACCTTC

j_gene: TRBJ2-5
v_gene: TRBV24-1
d_gene: TRBD1
abundance: once
CDR3aa: CATSESYRTGDRETQYF
CDR3nt: TGTGCCACCAGTGAGTCATACCGGACAGGGGACAGGGAGACCCAGTACTTC

j_gene: TRBJ2-3
v_gene: TRBV29-1
d_gene: TRBD2
abundance: few
CDR3aa: CSVGLAGGVTDTQYF
CDR3nt: TGCAGCGTAGGACTAGCGGGAGGAGTAACAGATACGCAGTATTTT

j_gene: TRBJ2-7
v_gene: TRBV7-2
d_gene: .
abundance: few
CDR3aa: CASSFGPASSYEQYF
CDR3nt: TGTGCCAGCAGCTTTGGGCCGGCTAGCTCCTACGAGCAGTACTTC

j_gene: TRBJ2-7
v_gene: TRBV20-1
d_gene: TRBD1
abundance: .
CDR3aa: CSAIGQGDEQYF
CDR3nt: TGCAGTGCTATAGGACAGGGTGACGAGCAGTACTTC

j_gene: TRBJ2-5
v_gene: TRBV28
d_gene: TRBD2
abundance: .
CDR3aa: CASSLWGTSGGGRETQYF
CDR3nt: TGTGCCAGCAGTTTATGGGGGACTAGCGGGGGGGGACGCGAGACCCAGTACTTC

j_gene: TRBJ2-2
v_gene: TRBV3-1
d_gene: TRBD2
abundance: .
CDR3aa: CASSHLAGGYGAGELFF
CDR3nt: TGTGCCAGCAGCCACCTAGCGGGGGGCTACGGGGCCGGGGAGCTGTTTTTT

j_gene: TRBJ2-3
v_gene: TRBV9
d_gene: .
abundance: .
CDR3aa: CASSVGIGSGDTQYF
CDR3nt: TGTGCCAGCAGCGTAGGAATCGGGTCTGGCGATACGCAGTATTTT

j_gene: TRBJ2-6
v_gene: TRBV5-1
d_gene: TRBD1
abundance: few
CDR3aa: CASSIDRASGANVLTF
CDR3nt: TGCGCCAGCAGCATCGACAGGGCATCTGGGGCCAACGTCCTGACTTTC

j_gene: TRBJ2-7
v_gene: TRBV7-2
d_gene: .
abundance: many
CDR3aa: CASSLVLSSYEQYF
CDR3nt: TGTGCCAGCAGCTTAGTCCTATCCTCCTACGAGCAGTACTTC

j_gene: TRBJ2-7
v_gene: TRBV20-1
d_gene: TRBD2
abundance: many
CDR3aa: CSARGASGHYEQYF
CDR3nt: TGCAGTGCTAGAGGGGCTAGCGGACACTACGAGCAGTACTTC

j_gene: TRBJ2-2
v_gene: TRBV6-4
d_gene: .
abundance: once
CDR3aa: CASSVQGPNTGELFF
CDR3nt: TGTGCCAGCAGTGTCCAGGGTCCGAACACCGGGGAGCTGTTTTTT

j_gene: TRBJ1-4
v_gene: TRBV5-1
d_gene: .
abundance: few
CDR3aa: CASSLDDSLNEKLFF
CDR3nt: TGCGCCAGCAGCTTGGATGACAGCCTCAATGAAAAACTGTTTTTT

j_gene: TRBJ2-7
v_gene: TRBV27
d_gene: TRBD2
abundance: .
CDR3aa: CASSLDSGLASYEQYF
CDR3nt: TGTGCCAGCAGTTTAGATTCGGGACTAGCGTCCTACGAGCAGTACTTC

j_gene: TRBJ2-5
v_gene: TRBV7-9
d_gene: .
abundance: .
CDR3aa: CASRGTGTPRNEQYF
CDR3nt: TGTGCCAGCAGAGGGACCGGAACGCCCCGCAATGAGCAGTACTTC

j_gene: TRBJ1-4
v_gene: TRBV12-3/TRBV12-4
d_gene: TRBD1
abundance: .
CDR3aa: CASGPGTGHGEKLFF
CDR3nt: TGTGCCAGCGGGCCCGGGACAGGGCACGGTGAAAAACTGTTTTTT

j_gene: TRBJ2-5
v_gene: TRBV5-1
d_gene: .
abundance: .
CDR3aa: CASSSGGTGGLETQYF
CDR3nt: TGCGCCAGCAGCAGCGGCGGGACGGGGGGCTTAGAGACCCAGTACTTC

j_gene: TRBJ1-2
v_gene: TRBV4-2
d_gene: .
abundance: .
CDR3aa: CASSQDRVHENANYGYTF
CDR3nt: TGTGCCAGCAGCCAAGATAGGGTCCACGAAAACGCTAACTATGGCTACACCTTC

j_gene: TRBJ2-3
v_gene: TRBV9
d_gene: .
abundance: few
CDR3aa: CASSVNSVTGDTDTQYF
CDR3nt: TGTGCCAGCAGCGTAAATTCCGTTACGGGGGACACAGATACGCAGTATTTT

j_gene: TRBJ2-5
v_gene: TRBV29-1
d_gene: .
abundance: many
CDR3aa: CSGRHGQETQYF
CDR3nt: TGCAGCGGCCGCCACGGACAAGAGACCCAGTACTTC

j_gene: TRBJ1-1
v_gene: TRBV10-3
d_gene: .
abundance: .
CDR3aa: CAISENTGAFF
CDR3nt: TGTGCCATCAGTGAGAACACTGGAGCTTTCTTT

j_gene: TRBJ1-2
v_gene: TRBV20-1
d_gene: TRBD1
abundance: few
CDR3aa: CSAQQGANGYTF
CDR3nt: TGCAGTGCCCAACAGGGGGCGAATGGCTACACCTTC

j_gene: TRBJ2-1
v_gene: TRBV4-3
d_gene: TRBD2
abundance: many
CDR3aa: CASSQDGTAGGYNEQFF
CDR3nt: TGCGCCAGCAGCCAAGACGGTACGGCGGGAGGGTACAATGAGCAGTTCTTC

j_gene: TRBJ1-5
v_gene: TRBV20-1
d_gene: .
abundance: .
CDR3aa: CSARLDQGQPQHF
CDR3nt: TGCAGTGCGCGCCTAGATCAGGGTCAGCCCCAGCATTTT

j_gene: TRBJ2-7
v_gene: TRBV6-6
d_gene: .
abundance: .
CDR3aa: CASSRSGSYEQYF
CDR3nt: TGTGCCAGCAGCCGGAGCGGATCCTACGAGCAGTACTTC

j_gene: TRBJ2-1
v_gene: TRBV14
d_gene: TRBD2
abundance: .
CDR3aa: CASSPKTSLVANEQFF
CDR3nt: TGTGCCAGCAGTCCAAAGACTAGCTTGGTTGCGAATGAGCAGTTCTTC

j_gene: TRBJ1-2
v_gene: TRBV29-1
d_gene: .
abundance: many
CDR3aa: CSVDPRGPAGYTF
CDR3nt: TGCAGCGTTGATCCCCGGGGACCCGCGGGCTACACCTTC

j_gene: TRBJ2-5
v_gene: TRBV3-1
d_gene: .
abundance: .
CDR3aa: CASSQDRGTEQETQYF
CDR3nt: TGTGCCAGCAGCCAAGACAGGGGCACTGAACAAGAGACCCAGTACTTC

j_gene: TRBJ2-3
v_gene: TRBV7-2
d_gene: .
abundance: few
CDR3aa: CASSLIPLGDTQYF
CDR3nt: TGTGCCAGCAGCTTAATCCCCCTGGGGGATACGCAGTATTTT

j_gene: TRBJ1-2
v_gene: TRBV6-1
d_gene: .
abundance: .
CDR3aa: CASTAVIYGYTF
CDR3nt: TGTGCCAGCACTGCAGTTATCTATGGCTACACCTTC

j_gene: TRBJ2-7
v_gene: TRBV20-1
d_gene: .
abundance: .
CDR3aa: CSARVPPGYYEQYF
CDR3nt: TGCAGTGCTAGGGTCCCTCCCGGTTACTACGAGCAGTACTTC

j_gene: TRBJ2-3
v_gene: TRBV29-1
d_gene: TRBD2
abundance: once
CDR3aa: CSVGTSGGGTDTQYF
CDR3nt: TGCAGCGTCGGGACTAGCGGGGGAGGCACAGATACGCAGTATTTT

j_gene: TRBJ2-3
v_gene: TRBV29-1
d_gene: TRBD1
abundance: .
CDR3aa: CSVEEPGGMDTQYF
CDR3nt: TGCAGCGTTGAAGAGCCAGGGGGCATGGATACGCAGTATTTT

j_gene: TRBJ2-1
v_gene: TRBV4-2
d_gene: TRBD2
abundance: many
CDR3aa: CASSQGTSGGDEQFF
CDR3nt: TGTGCCAGCAGCCAAGGGACTAGCGGGGGGGATGAGCAGTTCTTC

j_gene: TRBJ2-7
v_gene: TRBV7-2
d_gene: .
abundance: many
CDR3aa: CASSRVFSYEQYF
CDR3nt: TGTGCCAGCTCCAGAGTATTTTCCTACGAGCAGTACTTC

j_gene: TRBJ2-7
v_gene: TRBV9
d_gene: TRBD2
abundance: .
CDR3aa: CASSPWTSRAYEQYF
CDR3nt: TGTGCCAGCAGCCCTTGGACTAGCCGAGCCTACGAGCAGTACTTC

j_gene: TRBJ2-1
v_gene: TRBV9
d_gene: .
abundance: .
CDR3aa: CASSVGRGGSDEQFF
CDR3nt: TGTGCCAGCAGCGTAGGCCGGGGCGGGTCCGATGAGCAGTTCTTC

j_gene: TRBJ2-7
v_gene: TRBV3-1
d_gene: .
abundance: once
CDR3aa: CASSQADRYEQYF
CDR3nt: TGTGCCAGCAGCCAAGCCGATCGCTATGAGCAGTACTTC

j_gene: TRBJ2-1
v_gene: TRBV18
d_gene: .
abundance: .
CDR3aa: CATTRRETNEQFF
CDR3nt: TGTGCCACTACACGGAGGGAAACCAATGAGCAGTTCTTC

j_gene: TRBJ2-5
v_gene: TRBV24-1
d_gene: TRBD2
abundance: once
CDR3aa: CATSDLGGRGGETQYF
CDR3nt: TGTGCCACCAGTGACCTTGGGGGGAGGGGAGGAGAGACCCAGTACTTC

j_gene: TRBJ1-5
v_gene: TRBV7-6
d_gene: .
abundance: few
CDR3aa: CASSPQAGRVGQPQHF
CDR3nt: TGTGCCAGCAGCCCCCAGGCCGGGCGGGTAGGGCAGCCCCAGCATTTT

j_gene: TRBJ1-4
v_gene: TRBV4-1
d_gene: .
abundance: .
CDR3aa: CASSHSRGQLSTNEKLFF
CDR3nt: TGCGCCAGCAGCCACTCCCGAGGGCAGTTATCAACTAATGAAAAACTGTTTTTT

j_gene: TRBJ2-7
v_gene: TRBV29-1
d_gene: TRBD2
abundance: few
CDR3aa: CSEGGGVGYEQYF
CDR3nt: TGCAGCGAGGGCGGGGGGGTCGGATACGAGCAGTACTTC

j_gene: TRBJ1-4
v_gene: TRBV27
d_gene: .
abundance: .
CDR3aa: CASRGLGATNEKLFF
CDR3nt: TGTGCCAGCAGGGGGCTCGGAGCAACTAATGAAAAACTGTTTTTT

j_gene: TRBJ2-5
v_gene: TRBV7-9
d_gene: .
abundance: many
CDR3aa: CASSRGAPETQYF
CDR3nt: TGTGCCAGCAGCCGCGGGGCACCAGAGACCCAGTACTTC

j_gene: TRBJ2-3
v_gene: TRBV12-3/TRBV12-4
d_gene: .
abundance: few
CDR3aa: CASSFMGARTDTQYF
CDR3nt: TGTGCCAGCAGTTTTATGGGGGCCCGCACAGATACGCAGTATTTT